This TCR beta chain was captured in a study of cytomegalovirus exposure and HLA in healthy donors. Study conclusions and caveats: Presence/absence analyses assumed roughly uniform sequencing depth across donors.

The CDR3 has 14 residues. V was pared by 2 bases and J by 7 bases, with 14 bases between. Germline values: CDR1 MNHEY, CDR2 SMNVEV (reference sequence). As concerns this clone: Antigen specificity is unknown.

With 60 Vbeta and 13 Jbeta primers, the PCR was carried out. Sequencing was performed with immunoSEQ multiplex PCR; in TCRdb, only in-frame clones are kept and a portion is missing. The sample records 140,000 to 150,000 clones, about 75% being singletons. Donors had nominal health at sampling but likely had unrecorded immune exposures. The sequenced sample consisted of PBMCs. This sequence was found in a man aged 25-40 years in good health and CMV-seronegative. The chain has TRBV27 and TRBJ1-1; D remains unclear. The DNA of the CDR3 is TGTGCCAGCAGTTTACTTCGGCAGCGCGATGAAGCTTTCTTT. This translates into CASSLLRQRDEAFF.